This T cell receptor beta chain derives from a study of blood T cell repertoires in COVID-19. Measured with immunoSEQ multiplex PCR; TCRdb has only the in-frame clones, and not every one. The sample holds just over 300,000 clones, 90% seen once. The CDR3 covers 15 residues. V shed 5 bases, J shed 2 bases, and the junction held 8 bases outside the gene matches. This TCR derives from a woman younger than 35 with acute COVID-19. Sequencing used PBMCs or T cells enriched from blood (not recorded which). The genes are TRBV5-3 and TRBJ1-2; 8 bases line up with TRBD1. TRBV5-3 is identified as an open reading frame with a role that is uncertain. The CDR3 DNA is TGTGCCAGAAGTCTTCACCGGGACAGGAACTATGGCTACACCTTC. It translates to CARSLHRDRNYGYTF.